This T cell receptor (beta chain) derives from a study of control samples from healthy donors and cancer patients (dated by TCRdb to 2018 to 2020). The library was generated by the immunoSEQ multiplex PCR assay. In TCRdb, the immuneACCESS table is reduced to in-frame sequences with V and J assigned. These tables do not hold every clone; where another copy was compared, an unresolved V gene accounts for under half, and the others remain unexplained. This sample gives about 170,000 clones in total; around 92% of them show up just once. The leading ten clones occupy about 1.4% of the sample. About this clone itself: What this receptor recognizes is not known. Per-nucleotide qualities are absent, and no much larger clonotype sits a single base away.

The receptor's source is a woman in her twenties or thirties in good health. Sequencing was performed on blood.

The nucleotide sequence reads as follows: TGTGCCAGCAGCTTCAGGGGGTCTGGGGCCAACGTCCTGACTTTC. Translated, it gives CASSFRGSGANVLTF. The V and J genes are TRBV5-4 and TRBJ2-6; 7 middle bases align to TRBD1. The V end gives up 2 bases and the J end 1 base, leaving 0 bases in the junction not matched to a gene. The CDR3 has 15 amino acids, counting the end cysteine and phenylalanine. The sequence is cut down to CDR3 DNA, 45 bases in frame from base 1. The germline V gene (reference sequence) gives CDR1 as SGHNT and CDR2 as YYREEE.